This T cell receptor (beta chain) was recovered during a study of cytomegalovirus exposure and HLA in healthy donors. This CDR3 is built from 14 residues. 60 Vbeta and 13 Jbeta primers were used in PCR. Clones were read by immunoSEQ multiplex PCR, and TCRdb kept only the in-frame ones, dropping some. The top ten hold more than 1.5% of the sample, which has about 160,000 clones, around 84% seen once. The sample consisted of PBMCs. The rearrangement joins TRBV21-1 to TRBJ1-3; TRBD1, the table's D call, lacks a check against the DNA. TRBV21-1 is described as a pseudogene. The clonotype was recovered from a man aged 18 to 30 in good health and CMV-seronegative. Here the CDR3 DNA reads TGTGCCAGCAGCAAAAGGGGATTCGGAAACACCATATATTTT. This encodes CASSKRGFGNTIYF.